The entry below describes one T cell receptor (beta chain). Profiled with immunoSEQ multiplex PCR; TCRdb holds only in-frame clones, not every one. The sample records 80,000 to 90,000 clones, approximately 91% being singletons. Sorting used thawed, overnight-rested PBMC stained with anti-CD3, a viability dye and GMM-loaded CD1B tetramer. C32 glucose monomycolate from Rhodococcus equi was loaded onto the CD1B tetramers. PBMC for tetramer sorting were first depleted of CD14-expressing monocytes. The sample originates from a study of T cells in tuberculosis. Study context: The T cells targeted glucose monomycolate, a mycobacterial lipid, via CD1B.

Sequenced sample: CD1b-GMM tetramer-negative cells sorted from PBMCs. The receptor was derived from an adult woman with latent tuberculosis.

The chain's CDR3 is CASSAGETRGETQYF. CDR3 bases: TGTGCCAGCAGCGCGGGAGAGACTAGAGGGGAGACCCAGTACTTC. This sequence joins TRBV9 and TRBJ2-5, with D tentatively TRBD2 (6 bases). The CDR3 sequence is 15 residues long. V lost 3 bases, J lost 5 bases, and 17 bases lay in between. CDR1 and CDR2 from the germline V gene are SGDLS and YYNGEE.